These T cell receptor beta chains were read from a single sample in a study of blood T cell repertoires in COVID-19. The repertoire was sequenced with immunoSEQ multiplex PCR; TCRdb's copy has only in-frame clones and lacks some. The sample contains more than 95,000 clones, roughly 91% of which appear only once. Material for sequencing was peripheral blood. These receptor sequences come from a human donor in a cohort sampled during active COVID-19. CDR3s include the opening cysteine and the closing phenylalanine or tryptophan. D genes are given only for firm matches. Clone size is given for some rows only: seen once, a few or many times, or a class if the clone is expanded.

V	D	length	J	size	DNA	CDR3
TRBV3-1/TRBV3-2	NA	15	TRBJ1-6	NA	TGTGCCAGCAGCCTCCGAGGGACCTATAATTCACCCCTCCACTTT	CASSLRGTYNSPLHF
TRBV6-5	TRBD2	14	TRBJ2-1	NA	TGTGCCAGCAGCCCGATTCGTAGCGGGAATGAGCAGTTCTTC	CASSPIRSGNEQFF
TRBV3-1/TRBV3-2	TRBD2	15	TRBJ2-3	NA	TGTGCCAGCAGCCCACAGACTAGCGGAAGAGATACGCAGTATTTT	CASSPQTSGRDTQYF
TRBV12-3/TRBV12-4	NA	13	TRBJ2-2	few	TGTGCCAGCGGTAAACAGGGCCGAGGGGAGCTGTTTTTT	CASGKQGRGELFF
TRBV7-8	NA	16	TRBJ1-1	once	TGTGCCAGCAGCTTAGGAAGGGCAGGGTGGGACACTGAAGCTTTCTTT	CASSLGRAGWDTEAFF
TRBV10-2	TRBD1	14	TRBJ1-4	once	TGCGCCAGCGGTGGACAGGGGCAGTGGGAAAAACTGTTTTTT	CASGGQGQWEKLFF
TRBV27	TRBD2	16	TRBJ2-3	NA	TGTGCCAGCAGTATACTGACTAGCGGGAGTTACCATACGCAGTATTTT	CASSILTSGSYHTQYF
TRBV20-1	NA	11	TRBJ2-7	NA	TGCAGTGCTCCGTATATCTACGAGCAGTACTTC	CSAPYIYEQYF
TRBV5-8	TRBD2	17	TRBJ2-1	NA	TGTGCCAGCAGCCGGACTAGCGGGAGGGTTACCTACAATGAGCAGTTCTTC	CASSRTSGRVTYNEQFF
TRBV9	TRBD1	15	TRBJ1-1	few	TGTGCCAGCAGCGCGAGACAGGGGTACCCCGAAGAAGCTTTCTTT	CASSARQGYPEEAFF
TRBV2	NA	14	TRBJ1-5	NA	TGTGCCAGCAGGGGATCAGGGAACGGACAGCCCCAGCATTTT	CASRGSGNGQPQHF
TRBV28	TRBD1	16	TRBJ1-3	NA	TGTGCCAGCAGTTTATCACAGGGGTTTTCTGGAAACACCATATATTTT	CASSLSQGFSGNTIYF
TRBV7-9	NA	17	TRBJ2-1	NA	TGTGCCAGCAGCTGGTTGACAGCGACGAGCTCCTACAATGAGCAGTTCTTC	CASSWLTATSSYNEQFF
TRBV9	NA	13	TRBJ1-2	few	TGTGCCAGCAGCGTTGAGCAAGATAATGGCTACACCTTC	CASSVEQDNGYTF
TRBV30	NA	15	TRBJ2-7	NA	TGTGCCTGGAGTCCCCTCGGGACAACCTATTACGAGCAGTACTTC	CAWSPLGTTYYEQYF
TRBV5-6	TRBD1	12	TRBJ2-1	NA	TGTGCCAGCAGCCCAGGGGGCAATGAGCAGTTCTTC	CASSPGGNEQFF
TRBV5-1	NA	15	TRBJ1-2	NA	TGCGCCAGCAGCCTGGGCGGATTGCAAAACTATGGCTACACCTTC	CASSLGGLQNYGYTF
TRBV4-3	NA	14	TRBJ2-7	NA	TGCGCCAGCAGCCCTCAGTTGGGAGCCTACGAGCAGTACTTC	CASSPQLGAYEQYF
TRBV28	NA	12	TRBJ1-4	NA	TGTGCCAGCACCACTACGGGGGAAAAACTGTTTTTT	CASTTTGEKLFF
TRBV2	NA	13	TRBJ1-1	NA	TGTGCCAGCGCCGAGGCCCGGGGCACTGAAGCTTTCTTT	CASAEARGTEAFF
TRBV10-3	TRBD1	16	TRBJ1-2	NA	TGTGCCATCAGTGAGTCAACCGGGACAGGTTCCAATGGCTACACCTTC	CAISESTGTGSNGYTF
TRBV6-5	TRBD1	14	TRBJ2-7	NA	TGTGCCAGCCACATCGGGACAGCCTTCTACGAGCAGTACTTC	CASHIGTAFYEQYF
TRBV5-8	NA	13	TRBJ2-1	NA	TGTGCCAGCAGCTTGGGACAGGACAATGAGCAGTTCTTC	CASSLGQDNEQFF
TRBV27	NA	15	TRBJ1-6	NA	TGTGCCAGCAGTTACTTTGGCCCCGAGGATTCACCCCTCCACTTT	CASSYFGPEDSPLHF
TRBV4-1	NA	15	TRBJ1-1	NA	TGCGCCAGCAGCCAACTATTTTCCAAGAACACTGAAGCTTTCTTT	CASSQLFSKNTEAFF
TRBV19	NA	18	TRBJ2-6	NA	TGTGCCAGTAGTTCAACAGGGTCCTACAACTCTGGGGCCAACGTCCTGACTTTC	CASSSTGSYNSGANVLTF